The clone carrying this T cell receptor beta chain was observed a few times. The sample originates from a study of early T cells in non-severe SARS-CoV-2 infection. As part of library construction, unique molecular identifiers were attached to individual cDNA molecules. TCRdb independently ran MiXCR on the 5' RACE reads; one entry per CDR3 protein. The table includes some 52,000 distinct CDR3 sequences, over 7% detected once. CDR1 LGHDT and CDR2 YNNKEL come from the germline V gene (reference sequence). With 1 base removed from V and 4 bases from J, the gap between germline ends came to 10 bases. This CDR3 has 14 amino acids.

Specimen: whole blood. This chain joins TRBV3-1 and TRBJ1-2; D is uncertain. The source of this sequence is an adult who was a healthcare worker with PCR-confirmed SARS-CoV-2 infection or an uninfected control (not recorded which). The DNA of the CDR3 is TGTGCCAGCAGCCAAGTACAGCGAACCTATGGCTACACCTTC. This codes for CASSQVQRTYGYTF. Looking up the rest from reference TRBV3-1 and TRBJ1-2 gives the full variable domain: DTAVSQTPKYLVTQMGNDKSIKCEQNLGHDTMYWYKQDSKKFLKIMFSYNNKELIINETVPNRFSPKSPDKAHLNLHINSLELGDSAVYFCASSQVQRTYGYTFGSGTRLTVV.